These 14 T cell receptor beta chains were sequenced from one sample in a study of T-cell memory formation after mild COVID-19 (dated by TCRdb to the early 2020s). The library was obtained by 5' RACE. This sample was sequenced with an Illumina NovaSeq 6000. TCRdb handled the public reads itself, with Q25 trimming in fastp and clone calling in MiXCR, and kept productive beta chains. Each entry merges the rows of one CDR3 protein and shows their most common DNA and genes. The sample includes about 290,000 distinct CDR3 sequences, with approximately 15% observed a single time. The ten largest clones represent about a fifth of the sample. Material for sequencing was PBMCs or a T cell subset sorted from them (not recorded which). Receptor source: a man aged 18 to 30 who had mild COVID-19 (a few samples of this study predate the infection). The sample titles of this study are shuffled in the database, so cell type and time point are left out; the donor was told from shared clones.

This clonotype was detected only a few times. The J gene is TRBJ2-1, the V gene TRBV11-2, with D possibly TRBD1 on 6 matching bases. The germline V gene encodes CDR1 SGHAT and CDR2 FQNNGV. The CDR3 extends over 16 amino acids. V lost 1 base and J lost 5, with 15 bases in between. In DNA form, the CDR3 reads TGTGCCAGCAGCTTAGGGCTCAGGGGCGGACACAATGAGCAGTTCTTC. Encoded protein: CASSLGLRGGHNEQFF.

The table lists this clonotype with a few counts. CDR3 sequence: CASSLRPGQGLGTEAFF. The CDR3 DNA sequence: TGTGCCAGCAGTTTGCGACCGGGACAGGGTTTGGGGACTGAAGCTTTCTTT. The chain employs TRBV6-2 or TRBV6-3 and TRBJ1-1, with TRBD1 identical over 9 bases. Germline V CDR1 and CDR2: MNHEY, SVGEGT. V shed 4 bases and J 5 bases; nucleotides not matched to a gene: 14. This CDR3 is built from 17 residues.

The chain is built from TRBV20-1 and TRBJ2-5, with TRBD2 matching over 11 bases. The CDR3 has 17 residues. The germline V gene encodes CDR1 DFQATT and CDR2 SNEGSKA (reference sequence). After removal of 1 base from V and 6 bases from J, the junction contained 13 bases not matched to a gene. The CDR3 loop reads CSARVASGGPGTQTQYF. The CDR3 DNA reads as TGCAGTGCTAGAGTTGCTAGCGGGGGGCCCGGAACCCAGACCCAGTACTTC.

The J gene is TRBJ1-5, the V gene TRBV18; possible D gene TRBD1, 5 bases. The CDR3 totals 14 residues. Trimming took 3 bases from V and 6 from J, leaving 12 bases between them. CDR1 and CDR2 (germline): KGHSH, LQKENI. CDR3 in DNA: TGTGCCAGCTCACCCGCCCAGGGAGGTCAGCCCCAGCATTTT. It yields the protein CASSPAQGGQPQHF.

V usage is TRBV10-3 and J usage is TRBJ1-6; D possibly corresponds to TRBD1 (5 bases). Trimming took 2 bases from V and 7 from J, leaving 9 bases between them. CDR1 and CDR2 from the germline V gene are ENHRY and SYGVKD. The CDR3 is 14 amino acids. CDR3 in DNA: TGTGCCATCAGTGAGGCAGGGTCGAATTCACCCCTCCACTTT. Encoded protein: CAISEAGSNSPLHF.

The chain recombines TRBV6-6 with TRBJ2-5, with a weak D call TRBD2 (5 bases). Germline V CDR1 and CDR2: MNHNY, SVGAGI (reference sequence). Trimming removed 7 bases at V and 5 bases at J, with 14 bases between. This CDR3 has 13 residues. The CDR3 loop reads CASTSVERETQYF. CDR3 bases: TGTGCCAGCACCTCCGTAGAGCGGGAGACCCAGTACTTC.

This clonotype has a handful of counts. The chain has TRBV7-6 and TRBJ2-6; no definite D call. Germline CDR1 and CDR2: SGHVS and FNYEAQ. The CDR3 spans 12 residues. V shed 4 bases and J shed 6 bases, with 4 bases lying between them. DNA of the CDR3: TGTGCCAGCAGCTCGGCGGCCAACGTCCTGACTTTC. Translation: CASSSAANVLTF.

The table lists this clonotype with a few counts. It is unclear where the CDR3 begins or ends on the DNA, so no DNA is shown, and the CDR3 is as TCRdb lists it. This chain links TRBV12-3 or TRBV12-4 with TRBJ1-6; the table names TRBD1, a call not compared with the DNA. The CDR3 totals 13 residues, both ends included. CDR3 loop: CASSTSQGGTLHF.

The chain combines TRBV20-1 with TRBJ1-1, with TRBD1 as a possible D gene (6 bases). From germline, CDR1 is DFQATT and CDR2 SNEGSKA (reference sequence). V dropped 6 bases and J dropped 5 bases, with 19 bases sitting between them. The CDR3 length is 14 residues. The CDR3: CSASPRGAGTEAFF. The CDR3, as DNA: TGCAGTGCAAGTCCCAGGGGCGCCGGGACTGAAGCTTTCTTT.

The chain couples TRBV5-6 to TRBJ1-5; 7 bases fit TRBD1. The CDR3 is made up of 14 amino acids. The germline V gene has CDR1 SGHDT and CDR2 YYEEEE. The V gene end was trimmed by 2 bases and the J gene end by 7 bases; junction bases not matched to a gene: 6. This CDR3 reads CASSFGRGGQPQHF. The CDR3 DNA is TGTGCCAGCAGCTTCGGCAGGGGGGGCCAGCCCCAGCATTTT.

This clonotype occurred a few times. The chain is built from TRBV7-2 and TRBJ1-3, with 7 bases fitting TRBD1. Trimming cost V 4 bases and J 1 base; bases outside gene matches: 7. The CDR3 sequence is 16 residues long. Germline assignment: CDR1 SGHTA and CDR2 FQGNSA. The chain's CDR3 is CASSYTRGQSGNTIYF. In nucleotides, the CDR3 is TGTGCCAGCAGCTATACGAGGGGACAGTCTGGAAACACCATATATTTT.

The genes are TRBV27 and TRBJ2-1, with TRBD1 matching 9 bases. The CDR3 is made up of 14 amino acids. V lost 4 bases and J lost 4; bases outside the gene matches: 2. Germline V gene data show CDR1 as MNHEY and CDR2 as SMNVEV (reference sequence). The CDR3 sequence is CASSYRGPYNEQFF. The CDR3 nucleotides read TGTGCCAGCAGTTACAGGGGGCCGTACAATGAGCAGTTCTTC.

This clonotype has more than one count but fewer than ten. The CDR3 DNA is TGTGCCAGCAGCCCCCGCCGGGGAGTCAGGGACGGCTACACCTTC. Protein sequence: CASSPRRGVRDGYTF. V gene TRBV7-9 combines with J gene TRBJ1-2; tentatively, D is TRBD1 (5 bases). Trimming shortened V by 5 bases and J by 8 bases, and 21 bases separated the two germline ends. The CDR3 loop spans 15 amino acids. Germline V CDR1 and CDR2: SEHNR, FQNEAQ (reference sequence). Supplemented by reference TRBV7-9 and TRBJ1-2, the full variable domain reads DTGVSQNPRHKITKRGQNVTFRCDPISEHNRLYWYRQTLGQGPEFLTYFQNEAQLEKSRLLSDRFSAERPKGSFSTLEIQRTEQGDSAMYLCASSPRRGVRDGYTFGSGTRLTVV.

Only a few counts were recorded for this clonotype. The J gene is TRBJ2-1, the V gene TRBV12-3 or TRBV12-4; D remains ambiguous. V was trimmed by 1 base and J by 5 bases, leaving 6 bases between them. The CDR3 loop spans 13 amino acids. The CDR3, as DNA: TGTGCCAGCAGTTTAGAACGCAACAATGAGCAGTTCTTC. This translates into CASSLERNNEQFF.